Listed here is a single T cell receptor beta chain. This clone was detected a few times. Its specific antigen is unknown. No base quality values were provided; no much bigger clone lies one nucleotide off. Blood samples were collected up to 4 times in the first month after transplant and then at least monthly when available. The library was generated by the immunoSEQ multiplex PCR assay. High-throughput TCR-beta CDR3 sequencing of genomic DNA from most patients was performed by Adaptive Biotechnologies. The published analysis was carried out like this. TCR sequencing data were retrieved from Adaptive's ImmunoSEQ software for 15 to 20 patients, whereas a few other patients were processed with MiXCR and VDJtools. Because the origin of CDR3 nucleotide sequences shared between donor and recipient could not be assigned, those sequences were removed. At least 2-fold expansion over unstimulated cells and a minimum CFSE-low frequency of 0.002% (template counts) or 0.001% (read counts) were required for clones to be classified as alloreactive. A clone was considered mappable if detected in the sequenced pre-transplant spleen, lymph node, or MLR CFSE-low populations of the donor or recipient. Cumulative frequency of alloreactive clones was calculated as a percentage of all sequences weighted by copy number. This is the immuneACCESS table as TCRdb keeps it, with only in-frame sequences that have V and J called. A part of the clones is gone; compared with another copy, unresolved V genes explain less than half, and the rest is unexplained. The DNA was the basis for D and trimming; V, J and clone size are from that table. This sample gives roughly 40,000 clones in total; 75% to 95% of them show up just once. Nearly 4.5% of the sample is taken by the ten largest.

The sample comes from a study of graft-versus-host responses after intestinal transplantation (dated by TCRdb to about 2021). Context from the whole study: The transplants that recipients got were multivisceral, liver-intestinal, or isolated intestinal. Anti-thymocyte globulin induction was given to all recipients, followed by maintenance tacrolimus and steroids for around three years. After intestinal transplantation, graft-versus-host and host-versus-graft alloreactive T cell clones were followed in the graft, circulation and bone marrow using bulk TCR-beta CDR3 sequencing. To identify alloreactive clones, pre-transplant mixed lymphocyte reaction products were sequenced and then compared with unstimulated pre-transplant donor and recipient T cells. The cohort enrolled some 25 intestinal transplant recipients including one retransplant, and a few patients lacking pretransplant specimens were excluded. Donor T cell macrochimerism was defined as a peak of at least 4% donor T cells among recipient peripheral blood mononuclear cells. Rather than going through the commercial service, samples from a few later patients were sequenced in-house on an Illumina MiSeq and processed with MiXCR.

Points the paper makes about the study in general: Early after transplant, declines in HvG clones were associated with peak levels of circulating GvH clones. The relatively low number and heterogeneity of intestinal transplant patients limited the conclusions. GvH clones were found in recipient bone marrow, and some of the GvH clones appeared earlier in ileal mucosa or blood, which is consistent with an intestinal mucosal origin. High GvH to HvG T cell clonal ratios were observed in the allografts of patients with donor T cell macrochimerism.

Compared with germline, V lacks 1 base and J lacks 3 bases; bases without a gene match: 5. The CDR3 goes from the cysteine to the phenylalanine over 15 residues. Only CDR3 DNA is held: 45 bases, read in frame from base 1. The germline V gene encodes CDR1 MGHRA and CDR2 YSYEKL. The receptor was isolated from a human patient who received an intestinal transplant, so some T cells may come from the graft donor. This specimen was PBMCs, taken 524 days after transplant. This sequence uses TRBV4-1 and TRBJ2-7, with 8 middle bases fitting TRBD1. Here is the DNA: TGCGCCAGCAGCCAAGGGGGGACAGGCGGCTACGAGCAGTACTTC. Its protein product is CASSQGGTGGYEQYF.